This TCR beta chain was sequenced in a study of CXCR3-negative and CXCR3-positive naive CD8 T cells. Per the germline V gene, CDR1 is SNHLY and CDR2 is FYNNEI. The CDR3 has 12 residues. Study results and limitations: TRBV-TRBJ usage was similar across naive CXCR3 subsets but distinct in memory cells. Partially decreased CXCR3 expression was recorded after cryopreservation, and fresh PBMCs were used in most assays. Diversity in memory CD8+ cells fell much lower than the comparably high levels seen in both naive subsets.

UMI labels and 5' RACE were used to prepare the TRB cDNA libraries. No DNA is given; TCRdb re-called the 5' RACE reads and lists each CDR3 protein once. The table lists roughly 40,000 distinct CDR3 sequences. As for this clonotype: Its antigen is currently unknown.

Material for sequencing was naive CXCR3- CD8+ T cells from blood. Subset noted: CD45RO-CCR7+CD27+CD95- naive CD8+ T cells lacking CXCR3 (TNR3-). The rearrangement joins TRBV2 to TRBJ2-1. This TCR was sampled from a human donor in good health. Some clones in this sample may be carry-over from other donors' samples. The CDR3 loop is CASSDGLNEQFF.